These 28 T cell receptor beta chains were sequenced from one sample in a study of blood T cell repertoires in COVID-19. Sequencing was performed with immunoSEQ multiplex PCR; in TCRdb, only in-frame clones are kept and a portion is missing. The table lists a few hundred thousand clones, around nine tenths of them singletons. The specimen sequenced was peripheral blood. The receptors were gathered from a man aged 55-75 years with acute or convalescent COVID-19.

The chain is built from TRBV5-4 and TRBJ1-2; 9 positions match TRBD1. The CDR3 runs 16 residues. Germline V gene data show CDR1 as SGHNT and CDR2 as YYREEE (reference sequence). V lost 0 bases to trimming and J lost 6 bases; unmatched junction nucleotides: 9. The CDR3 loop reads CASSLGPGQGSHGYTF. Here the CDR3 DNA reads TGTGCCAGCAGCTTGGGACCGGGACAGGGATCTCATGGCTACACCTTC.

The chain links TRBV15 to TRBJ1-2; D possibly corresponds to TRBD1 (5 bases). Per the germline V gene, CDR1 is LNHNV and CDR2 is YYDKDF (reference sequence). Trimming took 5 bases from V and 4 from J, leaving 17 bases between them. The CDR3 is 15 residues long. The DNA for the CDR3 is TGTGCCACCAGCCCACAGAGCATGGGGGGCTATGGCTACACCTTC. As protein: CATSPQSMGGYGYTF.

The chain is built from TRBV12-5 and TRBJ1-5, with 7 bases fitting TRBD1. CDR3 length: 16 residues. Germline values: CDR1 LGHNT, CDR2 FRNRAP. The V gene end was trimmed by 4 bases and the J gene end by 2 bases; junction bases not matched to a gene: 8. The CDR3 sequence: CASGWMTGQGNQPQHF. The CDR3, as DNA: TGTGCTAGTGGTTGGATGACAGGGCAGGGCAATCAGCCCCAGCATTTT.

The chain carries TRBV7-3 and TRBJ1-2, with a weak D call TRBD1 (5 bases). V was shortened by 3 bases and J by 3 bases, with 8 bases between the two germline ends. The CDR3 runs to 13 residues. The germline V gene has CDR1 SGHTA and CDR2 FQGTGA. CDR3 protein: CASSLAGHYGYTF. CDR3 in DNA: TGTGCCAGCAGCTTGGCAGGGCACTATGGCTACACCTTC.

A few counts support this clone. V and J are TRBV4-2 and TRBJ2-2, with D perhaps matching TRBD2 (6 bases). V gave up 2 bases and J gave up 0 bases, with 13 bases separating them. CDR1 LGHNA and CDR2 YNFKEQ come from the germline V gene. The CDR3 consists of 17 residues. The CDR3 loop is CASSQQVSGSNTGELFF. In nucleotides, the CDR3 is TGTGCCAGCAGCCAACAGGTTAGCGGATCGAACACCGGGGAGCTGTTTTTT.

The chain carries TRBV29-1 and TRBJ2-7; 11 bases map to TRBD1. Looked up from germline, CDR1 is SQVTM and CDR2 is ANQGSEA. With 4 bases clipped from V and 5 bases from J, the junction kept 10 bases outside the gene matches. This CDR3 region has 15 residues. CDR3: CSVGYTGTGGNEQYF. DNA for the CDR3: TGCAGCGTTGGTTATACCGGGACAGGGGGAAACGAGCAGTACTTC.

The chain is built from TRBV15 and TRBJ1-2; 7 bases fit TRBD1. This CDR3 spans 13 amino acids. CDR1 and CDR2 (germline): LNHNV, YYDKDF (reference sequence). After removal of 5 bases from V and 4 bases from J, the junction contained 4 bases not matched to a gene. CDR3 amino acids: CATSPGTVYGYTF. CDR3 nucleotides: TGTGCCACCAGCCCCGGGACAGTCTATGGCTACACCTTC.

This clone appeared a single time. CDR3 in DNA: TGTGCCAGCAGCTTAGATCGGCGGGGGATAGATACGCAGTATTTT. Its protein product is CASSLDRRGIDTQYF. The chain carries TRBV7-8 and TRBJ2-3, with 7 nucleotides matching TRBD2. In germline, CDR1 is SGHVS, CDR2 FQNEAQ. CDR3 length: 15 amino acids. J was trimmed by 5 bases and V by 1 base; bases with no gene match: 6.

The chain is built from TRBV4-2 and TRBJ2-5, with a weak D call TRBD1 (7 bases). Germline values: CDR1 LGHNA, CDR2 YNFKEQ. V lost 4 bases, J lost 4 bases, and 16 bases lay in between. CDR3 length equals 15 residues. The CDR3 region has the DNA TGTGCCAGCAGCCCCCAGTCAGGGGGAGGAGAGACCCAGTACTTC. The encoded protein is CASSPQSGGGETQYF.

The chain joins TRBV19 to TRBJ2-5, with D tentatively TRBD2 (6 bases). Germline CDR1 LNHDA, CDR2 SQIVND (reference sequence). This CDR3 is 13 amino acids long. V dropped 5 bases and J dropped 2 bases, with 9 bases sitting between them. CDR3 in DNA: TGTGCCAGTAGTGCGGGGCGTCAAGAGACCCAGTACTTC. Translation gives CASSAGRQETQYF.

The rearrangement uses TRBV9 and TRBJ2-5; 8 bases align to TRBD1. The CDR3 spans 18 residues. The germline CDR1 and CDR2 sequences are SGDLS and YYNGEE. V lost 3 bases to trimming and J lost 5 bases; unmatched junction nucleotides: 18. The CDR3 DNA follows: TGTGCCAGCAGCGAGGGTGGGTCGGCAGGGGGCCTCGGGGAGACCCAGTACTTC. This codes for CASSEGGSAGGLGETQYF.

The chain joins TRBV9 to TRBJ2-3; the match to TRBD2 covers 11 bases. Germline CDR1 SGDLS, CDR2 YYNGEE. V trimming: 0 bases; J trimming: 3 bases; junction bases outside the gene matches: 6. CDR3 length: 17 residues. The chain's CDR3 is CASSVAASGGWTDTQYF. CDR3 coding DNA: TGTGCCAGCAGCGTAGCGGCTAGCGGGGGGTGGACAGATACGCAGTATTTT.

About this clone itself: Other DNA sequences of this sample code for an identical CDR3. This CDR3 reads CASSLTVNTEAFF. The CDR3 DNA sequence: TGTGCCAGCAGCTTAACCGTGAACACTGAAGCTTTCTTT. This chain connects TRBV7-3 to TRBJ1-1; D remains unclear. The length of the CDR3 is 13 residues. Trimming shortened V by 0 bases and J by 0 bases, and 2 bases separated the two germline ends. Per germline, CDR1 SGHTA and CDR2 FQGTGA.

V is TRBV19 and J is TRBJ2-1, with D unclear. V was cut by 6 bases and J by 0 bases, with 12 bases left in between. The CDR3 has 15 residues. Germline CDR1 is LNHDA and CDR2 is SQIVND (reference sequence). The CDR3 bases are TGTGCCAGTAGCACCGATCCGAGCTCCTACAATGAGCAGTTCTTC. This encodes CASSTDPSSYNEQFF.

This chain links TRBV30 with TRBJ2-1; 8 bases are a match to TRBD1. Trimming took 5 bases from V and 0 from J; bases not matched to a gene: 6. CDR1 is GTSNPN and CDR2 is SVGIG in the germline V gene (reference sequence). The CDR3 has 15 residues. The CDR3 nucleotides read TGTGCCTGGTCAAAACAGGGGGGCTCCTACAATGAGCAGTTCTTC. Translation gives CAWSKQGGSYNEQFF.

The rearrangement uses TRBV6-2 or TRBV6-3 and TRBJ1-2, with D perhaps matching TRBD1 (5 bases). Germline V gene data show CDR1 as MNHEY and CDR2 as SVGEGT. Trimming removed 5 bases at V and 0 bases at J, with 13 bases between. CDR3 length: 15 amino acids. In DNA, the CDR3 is TGTGCCAGCAGTGTCGACAGTAAAGCTAACTATGGCTACACCTTC. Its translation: CASSVDSKANYGYTF.

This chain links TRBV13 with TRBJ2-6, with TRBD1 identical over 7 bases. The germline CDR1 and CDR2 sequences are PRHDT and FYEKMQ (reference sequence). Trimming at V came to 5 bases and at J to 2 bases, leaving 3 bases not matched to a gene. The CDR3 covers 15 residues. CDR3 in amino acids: CASSADRAGANVLTF. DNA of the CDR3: TGTGCCAGCAGCGCCGACAGGGCTGGGGCCAACGTCCTGACTTTC.

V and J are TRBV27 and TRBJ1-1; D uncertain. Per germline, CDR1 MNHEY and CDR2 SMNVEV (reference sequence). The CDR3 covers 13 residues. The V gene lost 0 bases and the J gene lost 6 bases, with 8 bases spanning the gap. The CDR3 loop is CASSLSGGAEAFF. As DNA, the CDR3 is TGTGCCAGCAGTTTATCGGGCGGGGCTGAAGCTTTCTTT.

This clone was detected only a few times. As DNA, the CDR3 is TGTGCCAGCAGCTTACAGGGGCAGCCCCAGCATTTT. It yields the protein CASSLQGQPQHF. The V and J genes are TRBV5-8 and TRBJ1-5; the match to TRBD1 covers 7 bases. This CDR3 region has 12 residues. The V gene's germline CDR1 is SGHTS and CDR2 YDEGEE. The V and J ends lost 2 bases and 7 bases, in that order; junction bases with no gene match: 0.

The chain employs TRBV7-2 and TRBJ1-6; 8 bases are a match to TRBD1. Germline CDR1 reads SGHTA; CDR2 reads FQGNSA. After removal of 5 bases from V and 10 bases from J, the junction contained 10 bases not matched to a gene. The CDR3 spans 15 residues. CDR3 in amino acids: CASSTDRVRYSPLHF. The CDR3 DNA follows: TGTGCCAGCAGCACGGACAGGGTGCGTTACTCACCCCTCCACTTT.

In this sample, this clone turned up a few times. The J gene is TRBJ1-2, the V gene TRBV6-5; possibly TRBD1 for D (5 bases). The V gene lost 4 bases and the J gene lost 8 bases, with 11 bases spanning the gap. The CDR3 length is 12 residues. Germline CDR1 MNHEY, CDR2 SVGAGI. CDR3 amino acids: CASSSRGGGYTF. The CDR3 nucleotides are TGTGCCAGCAGTTCAAGGGGAGGAGGCTACACCTTC.

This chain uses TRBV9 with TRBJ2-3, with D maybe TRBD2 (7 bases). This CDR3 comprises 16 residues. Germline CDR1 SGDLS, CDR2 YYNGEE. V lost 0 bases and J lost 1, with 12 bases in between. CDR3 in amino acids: CASSVVPGGGTDTQYF. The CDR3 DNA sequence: TGTGCCAGCAGCGTAGTCCCGGGGGGCGGCACAGATACGCAGTATTTT.

CDR3 protein: CASSILGRTANYGYTF. Here the CDR3 DNA reads TGTGCCAGCAGTATTCTGGGCCGGACAGCTAACTATGGCTACACCTTC. V and J are TRBV28 and TRBJ1-2; weak D call: TRBD1 (6 bases). CDR1 and CDR2 (germline): MDHEN, SYDVKM. The CDR3 extends over 16 amino acids. With 5 bases removed from V and 0 bases from J, the gap between germline ends came to 16 bases.

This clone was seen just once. CDR3 region: CASSPLTGGPYEQYF. The DNA of the CDR3 is TGTGCCAGCAGCCCGCTTACAGGGGGCCCCTACGAGCAGTACTTC. The chain couples TRBV7-8 to TRBJ2-7; 9 bases map to TRBD1. The germline V gene has CDR1 SGHVS and CDR2 FQNEAQ. After removal of 5 bases from V and 2 bases from J, the junction contained 7 bases not matched to a gene. The CDR3 extends over 15 amino acids.

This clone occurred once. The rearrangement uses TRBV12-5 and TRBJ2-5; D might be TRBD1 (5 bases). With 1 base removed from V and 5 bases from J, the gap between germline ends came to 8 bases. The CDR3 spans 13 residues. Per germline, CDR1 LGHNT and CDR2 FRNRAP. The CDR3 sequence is CASGLAGLETQYF. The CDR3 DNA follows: TGTGCTAGTGGTTTGGCAGGGTTGGAGACCCAGTACTTC.

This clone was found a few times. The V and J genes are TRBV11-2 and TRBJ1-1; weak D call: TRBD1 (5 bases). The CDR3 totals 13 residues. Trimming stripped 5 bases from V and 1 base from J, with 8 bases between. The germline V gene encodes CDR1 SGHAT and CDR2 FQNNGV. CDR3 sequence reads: CASSRRENTEAFF. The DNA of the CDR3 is TGTGCCAGCAGCCGCAGGGAGAACACTGAAGCTTTCTTT.

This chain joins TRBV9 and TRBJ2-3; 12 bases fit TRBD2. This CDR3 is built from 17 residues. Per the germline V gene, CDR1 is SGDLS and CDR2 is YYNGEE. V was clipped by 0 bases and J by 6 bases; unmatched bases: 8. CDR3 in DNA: TGTGCCAGCAGCGTAGACCCTAGCGGGGGGGCCATTGATACGCAGTATTTT. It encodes CASSVDPSGGAIDTQYF.

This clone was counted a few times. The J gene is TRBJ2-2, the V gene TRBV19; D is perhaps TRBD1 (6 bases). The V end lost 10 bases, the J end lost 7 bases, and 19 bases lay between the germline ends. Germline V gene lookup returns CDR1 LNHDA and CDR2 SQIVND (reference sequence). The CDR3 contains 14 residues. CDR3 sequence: CATRAQGQIGELFF. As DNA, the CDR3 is TGTGCCACCAGGGCACAGGGCCAAATCGGGGAGCTGTTTTTT.